Below are 4 T cell receptor beta chains sequenced from a single sample in a study of T cell responses to AZD1222 COVID-19 vaccine. Assay used: immunoSEQ multiplex PCR; TCRdb lists only in-frame clones, some missing. The sample carries 150,000 to 200,000 clones, 85% to 95% recorded once. Sequenced here: peripheral blood, sampled on day 0 of AZD1222 vaccination. All receptors derive from an adult in good health.

The CDR3 is CASSPGTGGNQPQHF. The DNA for the CDR3 is TGTGCCAGCAGCCCGGGGACAGGGGGGAATCAGCCCCAGCATTTT. The rearrangement joins TRBV5-8 to TRBJ1-5, with 11 bases lining up with TRBD1. Trimming removed 4 bases from V and 4 bases from J; junction bases left unmatched: 4. Germline CDR1 reads SGHTS; CDR2 reads YDEGEE. The CDR3 totals 15 residues.

This clone turned up a few times. The chain employs TRBV6-5 and TRBJ1-2, with D maybe TRBD1 (5 bases). Germline V gene lookup returns CDR1 MNHEY and CDR2 SVGAGI. CDR3 length: 15 residues. The V end lost 5 bases, the J end lost 4 bases, and 17 bases lay between the germline ends. The CDR3 DNA reads TGTGCCAGCAGTCACCTCGCCAGGGACCCCTATGGCTACACCTTC. Translated: CASSHLARDPYGYTF.

The J gene is TRBJ2-7, the V gene TRBV10-3; tentative D call: TRBD1 (5 bases). Germline V gene data show CDR1 as ENHRY and CDR2 as SYGVKD. CDR3 length: 13 amino acids. V was shortened by 5 bases and J by 1 base, with 9 bases between the two germline ends. As DNA, the CDR3 is TGTGCCATCAGTTCGACAGATTCCTACGAGCAGTACTTC. It encodes CAISSTDSYEQYF.

This chain joins TRBV5-1 and TRBJ1-1; possible D gene TRBD1, 5 bases. CDR3 length: 18 residues. The ends were cut back, 5 bases at V and 1 base at J, with 24 bases in the middle. The germline CDR1 and CDR2 sequences are SGHRS and YFSETQ. CDR3 in DNA: TGCGCCAGCAGAACGCCTTCCGGGACCGAAAAGGGGAACACTGAAGCTTTCTTT. It is translated as CASRTPSGTEKGNTEAFF.